These 3 T cell receptor beta chains were sequenced from one sample in a study of regulatory T cells in long-lasting Graves disease. Regarding time point: newly diagnosed GD, antithyroid drugs for less than 3 months. After RNA was extracted from PBMCs, the TCR library was made from it. Sequencing libraries for TCR beta were prepared with iRepertoire HTBI primers and Arm-PCR of CDR3 regions. Via MiXCR, TCRdb re-called the multiplex PCR reads, giving one row per CDR3 protein. Of some 400,000 distinct CDR3 sequences listed, under 15% were seen once; the top ten hold approximately 15%. This sample was also put to use in a study of T cells in Graves' hyperthyroidism and ophthalmopathy.

This specimen consisted of peripheral blood mononuclear cells (PBMCs), obtained at new diagnosis, from a patient treated with antithyroid drugs. These receptors came from a woman between 25 and 40 years old with Graves disease.

This clonotype was recorded a few times. The chain joins TRBV5-1 to TRBJ1-5; possibly TRBD1 for D (6 bases). Germline V gives CDR1 SGHRS, CDR2 YFSETQ. The V gene lost 2 bases and the J gene lost 7 bases, with 13 bases spanning the gap. The CDR3 totals 14 residues. CDR3 in DNA: TGCGCCAGCAGCTTATCCGAGGGGGGCCAGCCCCAGCATTTT. It yields the protein CASSLSEGGQPQHF. Drawing the rest from reference TRBV5-1 and TRBJ1-5, the complete variable domain is KAGVTQTPRYLIKTRGQQVTLSCSPISGHRSVSWYQQTPGQGLQFLFEYFSETQRNKGNFPGRFSGRQFSNSRSEMNVSTLELGDSALYLCASSLSEGGQPQHFGDGTRLSIL.

This clonotype has only a few counts. V usage is TRBV27 and J usage is TRBJ1-4, with D possibly being TRBD1 (5 bases). CDR3 length: 17 amino acids. Deletions cut 5 bases from V and 7 bases from J, with 23 bases between. CDR1 MNHEY and CDR2 SMNVEV come from the germline V gene (reference sequence). Here the CDR3 reads CASSSPRSGGFGEKLFF. In nucleotides, the CDR3 is TGTGCCAGCAGTAGCCCCCGGAGTGGGGGGTTTGGTGAAAAACTGTTTTTT.

This clonotype showed up many times. The chain links TRBV28 to TRBJ2-5; D may be TRBD1 or TRBD2 (5 bases each). The CDR3 sequence is 15 residues long. The V gene's germline CDR1 is MDHEN and CDR2 SYDVKM. The germline V and J ends were trimmed by 4 bases and 5 bases, with 17 bases remaining between them. The CDR3 reads CASSCLALGVETQYF. The CDR3, as DNA: TGTGCCAGCAGTTGCTTAGCGTTGGGGGTTGAGACCCAGTACTTC.